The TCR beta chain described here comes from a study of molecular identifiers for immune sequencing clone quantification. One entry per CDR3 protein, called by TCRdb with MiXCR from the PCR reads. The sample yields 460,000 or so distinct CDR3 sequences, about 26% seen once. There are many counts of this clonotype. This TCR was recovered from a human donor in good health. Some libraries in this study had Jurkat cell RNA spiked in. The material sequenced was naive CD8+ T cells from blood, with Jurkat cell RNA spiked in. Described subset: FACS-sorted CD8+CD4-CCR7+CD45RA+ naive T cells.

As DNA, the CDR3 is TGCAGCGTCGTCCTGGTGGGCGCTGGGGCCAACGTCCTGACTTTC. Translation: CSVVLVGAGANVLTF. The chain carries TRBV29-1 and TRBJ2-6; no definite D call. In germline, CDR1 is SQVTM, CDR2 ANQGSEA. V gave up 6 bases and J gave up 2 bases, with 14 bases separating them. The CDR3 consists of 15 residues.